Listed below are T cell receptor beta chains from one sample, sequenced in a study of radiation and T cells in renal cell carcinoma. Assay used: immunoSEQ multiplex PCR; TCRdb lists only in-frame clones, some missing. The table lists under 200,000 clones, about nine tenths of them singletons, with roughly 10% in the top ten. The sample here was blood, taken from a patient whose treatment included radiotherapy and nephrectomy. Source of these receptors: a woman between 45 and 65 years old with renal cell carcinoma. Each CDR3 is given with its conserved first and last residue. D genes are given only for firm matches. Size tells how often a clone was seen (once, few, many) or the class of an expanded clone, and some rows leave it out.

j_call v_call d_call clone_size cdr3_aa
TRBJ2-1 TRBV15 NA NA CATSRDLGEQFF
TRBJ1-5 TRBV19 TRBD1 NA CASSMTGGIRISNQPQHF
TRBJ2-2 TRBV7-2 NA NA CASSFLASGELFF
TRBJ2-1 TRBV19 NA NA CASIGGAGYNEQFF
TRBJ2-7 TRBV9 TRBD1 NA CASSVDFGQGYEQYF
TRBJ1-2 TRBV6-5 NA NA CAASQENYGYTF
TRBJ2-2 TRBV5-6 NA NA CASTQTGIANTGELFF
TRBJ1-3 TRBV15 TRBD1 NA CATSRDRLGNTIYF
TRBJ2-5 TRBV7-9 NA NA CASSQVRSETQYF
TRBJ2-6 TRBV30 NA NA CAWSEGATGANVLTF
TRBJ2-7 TRBV21-1 NA NA CASKRDRCTYEQYF
TRBJ1-2 TRBV29-1 NA NA CSVESVAYGYTF
TRBJ1-1 TRBV15 TRBD1 few CATSNDRERAFF
TRBJ2-2 TRBV30 TRBD1 NA CAWSLGQGNTGELFF
TRBJ1-3 TRBV5-1 NA few CASSPWQGNSGNTIYF
TRBJ2-1 TRBV18 NA NA CASSPQEGQFF
TRBJ2-6 TRBV2 NA NA CASSDPRGAPSSGANVLTF
TRBJ2-7 TRBV5-1 TRBD2 NA CASRAGLAGDYEQYF
TRBJ1-2 TRBV30 NA NA CAWSPSREKGYTF
TRBJ1-5 TRBV7-9 TRBD1 few CASSLAGQLNQPQHF
TRBJ1-1 TRBV5-1 NA NA CASSLARGVNTEAFF
TRBJ2-5 TRBV7-7 TRBD2 NA CASSGGLAGVETQYF
TRBJ1-4 TRBV9 NA NA CASSVEWADEKLFF
TRBJ2-1 TRBV4-3 NA NA CASSQDLRGNNEQFF
TRBJ2-2 TRBV6-1 NA NA CASSAVGGELFF
TRBJ2-2 TRBV7-3 TRBD1 NA CASKPATGAGGELFF
TRBJ1-1 TRBV7-3 NA NA CASSLTRGNTEAFF
TRBJ1-1 TRBV4-1 NA NA CASSQKGILGVTEAFF
TRBJ1-1 TRBV19 TRBD1 NA CASSIQGGLGTEAFF
TRBJ2-1 TRBV5-4 TRBD1 NA CASSPGTGRSYNEQFF
TRBJ2-5 TRBV5-1 NA NA CASSKGPQETQYF
TRBJ1-5 TRBV13 NA NA CASKRGESNQPQHF
TRBJ2-5 TRBV7-8 TRBD2 NA CASSTRVLNTREDQYF
TRBJ2-2 TRBV6-5 NA NA CASSRGTDTGELFF
TRBJ1-4 TRBV6-5 NA few CASSYSRGEKLFF
TRBJ1-2 TRBV6-5 TRBD1 NA CASSRPGTGVAGYTF
TRBJ2-2 TRBV5-1 TRBD2 NA CASSRTSGARTGELFF
TRBJ2-1 TRBV7-7 TRBD2 NA CASSLVGLAGDEQFF
TRBJ1-1 TRBV25-1 NA NA CASRPSGGYTEAFF
TRBJ2-1 TRBV29-1 NA NA CSVEVVPPRFF
TRBJ2-3 TRBV5-1 NA NA CASSSAGRGSTDTQYF
TRBJ1-5 TRBV2 NA NA CASSQDTNQPQHF
TRBJ1-1 TRBV6-5 NA NA CASSGNTEAFF
TRBJ2-3 TRBV11-3 NA NA CASSIGTNTDTQYF
TRBJ2-7 TRBV9 TRBD1 NA CASSVDGGQGYEQYF
TRBJ2-5 TRBV7-6 TRBD2 NA CASSPQSLSGGAQYF
TRBJ2-3 TRBV5-4 NA NA CASSLKTVGTDTQYF
TRBJ1-2 TRBV4-1 TRBD1 NA CASSQGTGTNYGYTF
TRBJ2-6 TRBV4-2 NA NA CASSQNVGRGLGGANVLTF
TRBJ1-2 TRBV6-4 NA NA CASRVTLGHPYGYTF
TRBJ2-7 TRBV5-1 TRBD2 NA CASSLISGGTYEQYF